The 22 T cell receptor beta chains given below trace back to one sample, sequenced in a study of radiotherapy plus CTLA-4 blockade in lung cancer listed by TCRdb under 2018. Library preparation was by the immunoSEQ multiplex PCR assay. The source is immuneACCESS, and TCRdb retained only in-frame sequences with V and J called. Part of the clones is not carried over; for the studies checked, unresolved V genes explain less than half of this, and the remainder is unexplained. The sample contains roughly 77,000 clones, roughly 80% of them found a single time. Of the sample, approximately 9.9% is held by the ten largest clones. Sequenced here: peripheral blood, sampled from a patient treated with radiotherapy plus ipilimumab. These receptors came from a human donor with non-small cell lung cancer whose response to radiotherapy plus ipilimumab could not be evaluated.

The CDR3 region is CATSRDIRELAGVSEQFF. DNA for the CDR3: TGTGCCACCAGCAGAGATATAAGGGAGCTAGCGGGAGTATCTGAGCAGTTCTTC. The genes are TRBV15 and TRBJ2-1; 10 bases line up with TRBD2. Per the germline V gene, CDR1 is LNHNV and CDR2 is YYDKDF (reference sequence). Losses at the gene ends were 0 bases for V and 9 bases for J; bases not matched to a gene: 14. The CDR3 spans 18 residues.

This clone was seen a handful of times. This chain uses TRBV2 with TRBJ1-1; 8 bases agree with TRBD1. This CDR3 spans 14 amino acids. CDR1 is SNHLY, CDR2 FYNNEI, per germline. For the CDR3, the DNA is TGTGCTGTGGGGACAGGCTCTTCGAACACTGAAGCTTTCTTT. Translated: CAVGTGSSNTEAFF.

This chain joins TRBV27 and TRBJ1-5; D might be TRBD1 (5 bases). The CDR3 consists of 14 residues. Germline loops: CDR1 MNHEY, CDR2 SMNVEV (reference sequence). V was pared by 5 bases and J by 6 bases, with 14 bases between. The CDR3 region has the DNA TGTGCCAGCAGTGTCCCAGGGAGGGGTCAGCCCCAGCATTTT. It yields the protein CASSVPGRGQPQHF.

This chain uses TRBV7-2 with TRBJ1-2, with 8 bases matching TRBD1. Germline CDR1 is SGHTA and CDR2 is FQGNSA. Trimming removed 1 base from V and 7 bases from J; junction bases left unmatched: 11. The CDR3 is made up of 16 amino acids. The CDR3 sequence is CASSLVLSDRVGGYTF. CDR3 DNA: TGTGCCAGCAGCTTAGTTTTGTCGGACAGGGTCGGTGGCTACACCTTC.

V is TRBV25-1 and J is TRBJ1-2; TRBD1 aligns across 8 bases. Germline CDR1 reads MGHDK; CDR2 reads SYGVNS. The V gene end was trimmed by 2 bases and the J gene end by 0 bases; junction bases not matched to a gene: 11. The length of the CDR3 is 18 residues. The CDR3 nucleotides are TGTGCCAGCAGTGAAAATACAGGGCAGGGGGCTCCTAACTATGGCTACACCTTC. This sequence encodes CASSENTGQGAPNYGYTF.

The V and J genes are TRBV10-3 and TRBJ2-7; 10 positions agree with TRBD2. CDR1 is ENHRY and CDR2 is SYGVKD in the germline V gene. The CDR3 totals 14 residues. V lost 2 bases to trimming and J lost 2 bases; unmatched junction nucleotides: 0. The CDR3 DNA reads as TGTGCCATCAGTGAGAGCGGGAGGGCCTACGAGCAGTACTTC. This encodes CAISESGRAYEQYF.

This clone was recorded many times. The chain employs TRBV5-1 and TRBJ1-1; no clear D gene. The CDR3 sequence is 13 residues long. Trimming removed 4 bases at V and 8 bases at J, with 15 bases between. CDR1 SGHRS and CDR2 YFSETQ come from the germline V gene. In nucleotides, the CDR3 is TGCGCCAGCAGCCCGGGAGACAAAAGAGAAGCTTTCTTT. This translates into CASSPGDKREAFF.

This rearrangement joins TRBV28 to TRBJ1-1; D is unresolved. CDR1 and CDR2 from the germline V gene are MDHEN and SYDVKM. This CDR3 spans 14 amino acids. Between the trimmed V and J ends, which lost 4 bases and 2 bases, there was a span of 11 bases. For the CDR3, the DNA is TGTGCCAGCAGTTACCCCGGTGCCAACACTGAAGCTTTCTTT. Amino acids: CASSYPGANTEAFF.

This chain joins TRBV4-1 and TRBJ2-5; D remains unclear. From germline, CDR1 is MGHRA and CDR2 YSYEKL. The V end lost 1 base, the J end lost 5 bases, and 8 bases lay between the germline ends. The CDR3 extends over 13 amino acids. CDR3 DNA: TGCGCCAGCAGCCAAGCGGTTCGCGAGACCCAGTACTTC. Translating gives CASSQAVRETQYF.

The V call is TRBV5-1, the J call TRBJ2-5; 8 nucleotides align to TRBD1. CDR1 and CDR2 (germline): SGHRS, YFSETQ. The V gene end was trimmed by 4 bases and the J gene end by 2 bases; junction bases not matched to a gene: 4. The CDR3 loop spans 14 amino acids. In nucleotides, the CDR3 is TGCGCCAGCAGCCCAGACAGGGGTCAAGAGACCCAGTACTTC. Translation gives CASSPDRGQETQYF. Supplemented by reference TRBV5-1 and TRBJ2-5, the full variable domain reads KAGVTQTPRYLIKTRGQQVTLSCSPISGHRSVSWYQQTPGQGLQFLFEYFSETQRNKGNFPGRFSGRQFSNSRSEMNVSTLELGDSALYLCASSPDRGQETQYFGPGTRLLVL.

In its sample, this clone was seen once. The chain employs TRBV6-6 and TRBJ1-2, with no clear D. The germline CDR1 and CDR2 sequences are MNHNY and SVGAGI (reference sequence). CDR3 length: 15 residues. The V end lost 2 bases, the J end lost 2 bases, and 12 bases lay between the germline ends. The CDR3 DNA reads as TGTGCCAGCAGTTACCCCTCCGGCGGGAACTATGGCTACACCTTC. Translated, it gives CASSYPSGGNYGYTF.

This chain connects TRBV30 to TRBJ2-3, with 8 bases that match TRBD2. Unmatched junction bases numbered 3, after V lost 0 bases and J lost 10 bases. The CDR3 length is 12 residues. The germline CDR1 and CDR2 sequences are GTSNPN and SVGIG (reference sequence). The CDR3, as DNA: TGTGCCTGGAGTGTATCGGGGGGGGCGCAGTATTTT. Translating gives CAWSVSGGAQYF.

In its sample, this clone was seen once. The chain recombines TRBV29-1 with TRBJ1-1; no reliable D call. This CDR3 contains 12 residues. Per the germline V gene, CDR1 is SQVTM and CDR2 is ANQGSEA. The ends were cut back, 4 bases at V and 2 bases at J, with 8 bases in the middle. Written as DNA, the CDR3 is TGCAGCGTTGTTCCAGTCAACACTGAAGCTTTCTTT. Protein sequence: CSVVPVNTEAFF. The variable domain in full, completed from reference TRBV29-1 and TRBJ1-1, reads SAVISQKPSRDICQRGTSLTIQCQVDSQVTMMFWYRQQPGQSLTLIATANQGSEATYESGFVIDKFPISRPNLTFSTLTVSNMSPEDSSIYLCSVVPVNTEAFFGQGTRLTVV.

This clone appeared a few times. V gene TRBV4-3 combines with J gene TRBJ1-2; TRBD1 agrees at 9 bases. This CDR3 is built from 16 residues. With 5 bases clipped from V and 4 bases from J, the junction kept 11 bases outside the gene matches. Germline V gene sequence: CDR1 LGHNA, CDR2 YSLEER. Here the CDR3 reads CASSYKYRGPGYGYTF. CDR3 nucleotides: TGCGCCAGCAGCTATAAATACAGGGGGCCGGGCTATGGCTACACCTTC.

This sequence joins TRBV28 and TRBJ2-1, with 8 bases fitting TRBD2. Unmatched junction bases numbered 4, after V lost 3 bases and J lost 6 bases. CDR3 size: 14 residues. In germline, CDR1 is MDHEN, CDR2 SYDVKM. Written as DNA, the CDR3 is TGTGCCAGCAGTTTCCGGGGGGGCCCCAATGAGCAGTTCTTC. Amino acid sequence: CASSFRGGPNEQFF. The full variable domain, its missing parts supplied by reference TRBV28 and TRBJ2-1, is DVKVTQSSRYLVKRTGEKVFLECVQDMDHENMFWYRQDPGLGLRLIYFSYDVKMKEKGDIPEGYSVSREKKERFSLILESASTNQTSMYLCASSFRGGPNEQFFGPGTRLTVL.

This clone is medium-sized (0.01 to 0.1%) in the sample. The chain carries TRBV4-2 and TRBJ1-2; a weak D match, TRBD1 (5 bases). The CDR3 is 15 residues long. The germline V gene has CDR1 LGHNA and CDR2 YNFKEQ. V was trimmed by 4 bases and J by 0 bases, leaving 12 bases between them. The CDR3 sequence is CASSPRGVANYGYTF. CDR3 sequence (DNA): TGTGCCAGCAGCCCGCGGGGGGTCGCTAACTATGGCTACACCTTC.

The CDR3 nucleotides read TGTGCCAGTAGTCCCCGCCCAGGAGGAGAGACCCAGTACTTC. Its translation is CASSPRPGGETQYF. The chain recombines TRBV19 with TRBJ2-5; TRBD2 might be the D (5 bases). Germline assignment: CDR1 LNHDA and CDR2 SQIVND (reference sequence). Trimming stripped 5 bases from V and 4 bases from J, with 14 bases between. This CDR3 contains 14 residues.

This clone occurred once. The V and J genes are TRBV6-5 and TRBJ2-5, with a possible D match to TRBD1 (6 bases). The CDR3 sequence is 14 residues long. With 8 bases removed from V and 4 bases from J, the gap between germline ends came to 17 bases. The germline V gene encodes CDR1 MNHEY and CDR2 SVGAGI. Written as DNA, the CDR3 is TGTGCCAGCTCTACCTCCGTGGGGGCAGAGACCCAGTACTTC. Protein sequence: CASSTSVGAETQYF.

This rearrangement joins TRBV19 to TRBJ2-1; 7 bases are shared with TRBD1. The CDR3 extends over 13 amino acids. Germline CDR1 is LNHDA and CDR2 is SQIVND (reference sequence). V trimming: 9 bases; J trimming: 8 bases; junction bases outside the gene matches: 10. The CDR3 DNA follows: TGTGCCAGCAAAGACAGGGCTCTGGATGAGCAGTTCTTC. Translation: CASKDRALDEQFF.

This clone was counted between two and nine times. The chain employs TRBV7-8 and TRBJ1-5; D gene unclear. CDR3 length: 15 amino acids. The V gene's germline CDR1 is SGHVS and CDR2 FQNEAQ. Trimming removed 0 bases at V and 4 bases at J, with 10 bases between. The DNA for the CDR3 is TGTGCCAGCAGCTTAGCGGAACAGAGTAATCAGCCCCAGCATTTT. It translates to CASSLAEQSNQPQHF.

The chain links TRBV18 to TRBJ2-7; D not resolved. Germline V gene data show CDR1 as KGHSH and CDR2 as LQKENI. V lost 0 bases to trimming and J lost 6 bases, with 9 bases between them. The CDR3 is 13 residues long. The CDR3 nucleotides read TGTGCCAGCTCACCACCGGAACGCGGCGAGCAGTACTTC. Its protein is CASSPPERGEQYF.

The chain employs TRBV5-1 and TRBJ2-7, with 14 bases fitting TRBD2. V gave up 6 bases and J gave up 4 bases; unmatched junction bases: 6. The germline V gene encodes CDR1 SGHRS and CDR2 YFSETQ. The CDR3 is 15 amino acids. The chain's CDR3 is CASNAGTSGSYEQYF. CDR3 DNA: TGCGCCAGCAACGCCGGGACTAGCGGGAGTTACGAGCAGTACTTC. Filled out from reference TRBV5-1 and TRBJ2-7, the complete variable domain reads KAGVTQTPRYLIKTRGQQVTLSCSPISGHRSVSWYQQTPGQGLQFLFEYFSETQRNKGNFPGRFSGRQFSNSRSEMNVSTLELGDSALYLCASNAGTSGSYEQYFGPGTRLTVT.